The rows below give T cell receptor beta chains drawn from one sample of a study of beta chain features in type 1 diabetes. TCRdb's copy holds only in-frame clones and misses some; the assay was immunoSEQ multiplex PCR. The sample shows 200,000 to 250,000 clones, 16% of them seen only once. The sample taken for sequencing was naive CD4+ T cells from blood. All receptors derive from a man aged 25-45 years with type 1 diabetes. CDR3s include the opening cysteine and the closing phenylalanine or tryptophan. The D gene is left open where the match is weak. Some rows mark clone size as missing; the rest say once, few, many or name a class of expanded clone.

d_call j_call clone_size v_call cdr3_aa cdr3_nt
- TRBJ1-2 few TRBV4-2 CASSPAVEGYGYTF TGTGCCAGCAGCCCTGCCGTGGAAGGGTATGGCTACACCTTC
- TRBJ2-7 - TRBV29-1 CSYGSHDYEQYF TGCAGCTACGGGTCCCATGACTACGAGCAGTACTTC
TRBD2 TRBJ2-1 - TRBV15 CATSRTLTSGSNEQFF TGTGCCACCAGCAGGACCCTTACTAGCGGGAGCAATGAGCAGTTCTTC
- TRBJ1-2 few TRBV7-2 CASSSGLGYGYTF TGTGCCAGCAGCTCCGGTCTGGGCTATGGCTACACCTTC
TRBD2 TRBJ2-5 few TRBV23-1 CASSQNLRLAEGEETQYF TGCGCCAGCAGTCAAAATTTAAGACTAGCGGAGGGGGAAGAGACCCAGTACTTC
TRBD1 TRBJ2-5 - TRBV10-3 CAISGGQSETQYF TGTGCCATCAGTGGGGGACAGTCGGAGACCCAGTACTTC
- TRBJ2-5 few TRBV14 CASSQDIGGLGQETQYF TGTGCCAGCAGCCAAGATATAGGAGGACTTGGTCAAGAGACCCAGTACTTC
- TRBJ2-7 - TRBV6-6 CASAFTTGYEQYF TGTGCCAGCGCCTTCACGACAGGCTACGAGCAGTACTTC
- TRBJ2-1 few TRBV29-1 CSVDRDRDNEQFF TGCAGCGTCGATCGGGATCGGGACAATGAGCAGTTCTTC
- TRBJ2-5 - TRBV11-2 CASSLGYLQETQYF TGTGCCAGCAGCTTGGGCTACCTTCAAGAGACCCAGTACTTC
TRBD2 TRBJ2-1 - TRBV6-5 CASSYASGRARNEQFF TGTGCCAGCAGTTACGCCAGCGGGAGGGCCCGAAATGAGCAGTTCTTC
- TRBJ2-7 - TRBV10-3 CAISGAGGGYEQYF TGTGCCATCAGTGGGGCAGGGGGAGGCTACGAGCAGTACTTC
TRBD2 TRBJ2-3 - TRBV9 CASSVALAGASSTDTQYF TGTGCCAGCAGCGTAGCCCTAGCGGGAGCCTCTAGCACAGATACGCAGTATTTT
- TRBJ1-4 - TRBV30 CAWSVRQGINEKLFF TGTGCCTGGAGTGTGAGGCAGGGAATAAATGAAAAACTGTTTTTT
TRBD1 TRBJ2-7 - TRBV4-1 CASRGDRTISYEQYF TGCGCCAGCAGAGGGGACAGGACAATCTCCTACGAGCAGTACTTC
- TRBJ2-1 few TRBV28 CASSLLAGEQFF TGTGCCAGCAGTTTATTGGCGGGAGAGCAGTTCTTC
- TRBJ2-7 - TRBV30 CAWMDTVAYEQYF TGTGCCTGGATGGACACTGTCGCATACGAGCAGTACTTC
TRBD1 TRBJ1-2 - TRBV28 CASTADRVSGYTF TGTGCCAGCACGGCGGACAGGGTGTCCGGCTACACCTTC
- TRBJ2-4 - TRBV21-1 CASSPHGAQLAKNIQYF TGTGCCAGCAGCCCCCACGGGGCTCAACTAGCCAAAAACATTCAGTACTTC
TRBD2 TRBJ2-7 few TRBV5-1 CASSSTGGSSYEQYF TGCGCCAGCAGCTCCACTGGCGGGAGCTCCTACGAGCAGTACTTC
- TRBJ2-2 - TRBV23-1 CASSASSVRVGRRTGELFF TGCGCCAGCAGCGCCTCATCCGTAAGGGTCGGACGGAGGACCGGGGAGCTGTTTTTT
- TRBJ2-1 few TRBV9 CASSPMSSYNEQFF TGTGCCAGCAGCCCAATGAGCTCCTACAATGAGCAGTTCTTC